Sequencing of this T cell receptor beta chain was carried out in a study of OX40 agonist ivuxolimab in advanced cancers. Points from the study as a whole: At 0.1 to 3.0 mg/kg, CD4+ and CD8+ blood T cells expanded clonally by week 6. CD8+ T cells were the subset that, on average, had more expanded clones than CD4+.

Germline V gene sequence: CDR1 MNHNS, CDR2 SASEGT. With V trimmed by 10 bases and J by 4 bases, 11 bases remained unmatched. This CDR3 region has 14 residues. Profiled with immunoSEQ multiplex PCR; TCRdb holds only in-frame clones, not every one. The table records 50,000 to 65,000 clones, over 75% of them present only once. This clone was seen just once. Its antigen remains unidentified. The starting material was CD4+ or CD8+ T cells sorted from blood, obtained in a trial of the OX40 agonist ivuxolimab. V and J are TRBV6-1 and TRBJ2-7, with TRBD1 matching over 9 bases. The source is an adult with an advanced solid tumor such as melanoma, head and neck, liver or kidney cancer. This CDR3 is CAIGGTGSVYEQYF. The CDR3 DNA is TGTGCCATCGGGGGGACAGGGTCGGTTTACGAGCAGTACTTC.